This T cell receptor beta chain was obtained from a study of human T cells and chemical hapten exposure. CDR1 and CDR2 from the germline V gene are SGHDT and YYEEEE. V was pared by 4 bases and J by 3 bases, with 14 bases between. The CDR3 has 14 residues. Study-wide results and limits: TCRs above 1 in 1000 frequency did not change with DPC sensitization.

This clonotype has just a few counts. Its antigen is undetermined. Time point: pre-sensitization, week 0. Treatment denoted: therapeutic diphenylcyclopropenone sensitization with weekly scalp DPC. As originally analysed: Sequenced samples showed a median of around 100,000 TCRs each, with counts running from around 24,000 to 710,000. TCRdb reprocessed the RACE reads with MiXCR, giving one entry per CDR3 protein. The V and J calls, along with clone size, are taken from TCRdb and not from the paper's own processing. The top ten hold approximately 2.8% of the sample, which has more than 300,000 distinct CDR3 sequences, 5.1% seen once.

The chain recombines TRBV5-6 with TRBJ2-7, with D tentatively TRBD1 (6 bases). The TCR was taken from a woman aged 50 to 60 with alopecia areata. Some clones in this sample may be carry-over from other donors' samples. The sample was whole blood, taken in connection with sensitization to the hapten diphenylcyclopropenone (DPC). The CDR3, as DNA: TGTGCCAGCAGCCTGCGACAGGCCTACTACGAGCAGTACTTC. This codes for CASSLRQAYYEQYF.